This T cell receptor (beta chain) appears in the sequencing data of a study of patients and donors after allogeneic stem cell transplantation. TCRdb analysed the RT-PCR reads with MiXCR anew, one entry per CDR3 protein. The sample includes hundreds of thousands of distinct CDR3 sequences, about a sixth of them seen just once. Germline CDR1 and CDR2: SGDLS and YYNGEE. This CDR3 has 14 amino acids. The ends were cut back, 0 bases at V and 0 bases at J, with 7 bases in the middle. V usage is TRBV9 and J usage is TRBJ2-7, with D uncertain. This receptor was taken from a human donor who was either an allogeneic HSCT recipient or a stem cell or donor lymphocyte infusion donor (not recorded which). It is not recorded whose cells these are; they may come from a transplant donor. The sequencing sample was made of blood, either unsorted or a sorted T cell fraction (not recorded which). The DNA for the CDR3 is TGTGCCAGCAGCGTAGAACTCCACTCCTACGAGCAGTACTTC. It encodes CASSVELHSYEQYF.